Detailed here is one T cell receptor beta chain. The data are from a study of blood T cell repertoires in COVID-19. Germline V gives CDR1 SNHLY, CDR2 FYNNEI. Trimming cost V 0 bases and J 4 bases, with 8 bases left between them. CDR3 length: 14 amino acids. The repertoire was sequenced with immunoSEQ multiplex PCR; TCRdb's copy has only in-frame clones and lacks some. The profile covers 150,000 or so clones, with around 86% appearing a single time and roughly 13% taken by the ten largest. The TCR comes from a man between 65 and 85 years old who had recovered from COVID-19. The J gene is TRBJ2-3, the V gene TRBV2; D is perhaps TRBD2 (5 bases). The sample comprised peripheral blood. CDR3 sequence (DNA): TGTGCCAGCAGTGAAGCGGGAGCCCCAGATACGCAGTATTTT. It is translated as CASSEAGAPDTQYF.